This TCR beta chain was sequenced during a study of T cell changes during pregnancy in multiple sclerosis. Sequencing was performed with immunoSEQ multiplex PCR; in TCRdb, only in-frame clones are kept and a portion is missing. The top ten clones hold 0.8% to 1% of a sample with 95,000 to 110,000 clones, approximately 90% of them seen once. The CDR3 has 14 amino acids. Trimming removed 8 bases from V and 0 bases from J, with 13 bases in between. Germline V gene lookup returns CDR1 SGHTA and CDR2 FQGNSA. This receptor was taken from a female donor with multiple sclerosis, enrolled in a pregnancy study. The sample in question was peripheral blood, obtained after pregnancy. The chain is built from TRBV7-2 and TRBJ1-1; D might be TRBD1 (5 bases). The CDR3 region is CASRLRGVNTEAFF. CDR3 in DNA: TGTGCCAGCCGTCTCCGGGGGGTGAACACTGAAGCTTTCTTT.